This TCR beta chain was identified in a study of blood T cell repertoires in COVID-19 (TCRdb year 2020). Context from the whole study: Collaborator samples came from the United States, Italy and Spain and covered acute and convalescent phases of COVID-19. The material from the prospective study consisted of cDNA or gDNA derived from T cells, B-cell-depleted T cells, or PBMCs. Subjects who had been exposed to COVID-19, were actively infected with it, or had recovered from it provided the deeply sampled blood TCRbeta repertoires that made up the dataset. The repertoires were made available in a free public database intended to serve as a resource for research on the immune response to SARS-CoV-2. Samples were obtained from the ongoing ImmuneRACE study (first 160 participants) and from approximately 1,200 subjects provided by 6 global collaborators. Nearly every sample came with metadata listing a de-identified subject ID, COVID-19 status, age in years and sex. Where HLA class I and class II types were available, the types were taken from metadata supplied by the sample provider, not from assay-based typing. The full study reports these points: The quantity of clinical and demographic metadata differed by source and by participant and was supplied without curation.

TCRbeta CDR3 regions were amplified from genomic DNA by means of the immunoSEQ Assay, a bias-controlled multiplex PCR. The study's processing was this. The number of nucleated cells in each sample was estimated from the amplification of reference gene primers within the assay. To quantify the absolute abundance of each unique TCRbeta CDR3 rearrangement, sequence reads were collapsed and filtered. For each sample, productive Simpson clonality was calculated as the square root of Simpson's diversity index over productive rearrangements. What TCRdb holds here is the immuneACCESS table cut down to in-frame rearrangements. Part of the clones is not present; checked against another copy, under half of the missing clones reflect an unresolved V gene, and the others are unexplained. The DNA was the basis for D and trimming; V, J and clone size are from that table. In all, the sample holds around 170,000 clones, and 80% of those were seen once. 13% to 15% of the sample comes from the top ten.

This clone registers as medium-sized (0.01 to 0.1%) within its sample. Its antigen specificity is not known. Base-call qualities are not available, and no considerably larger clone is one nucleotide away. Enrolling through a virtual design, the prospective study's participants ranged in age from roughly 18 to 90 years and lived across approximately 25 United States geographic areas. To assign participants to cohorts, the prospective study relied on clinical history that participants themselves reported in a screening survey and a study questionnaire. Exposed participants were defined as having been in contact with someone with a PCR-confirmed or clinician-diagnosed COVID-19 case within 2 weeks of study entry. In the prospective study, mobile phlebotomists collected whole blood, serum and a nasopharyngeal or oropharyngeal swab from each participant. Additional blood draws and questionnaires over an approximately two-month period could optionally be provided by prospective study participants. Blood samples from the prospective study were shipped frozen or at room temperature prior to DNA extraction.

The receptor was isolated from a man in his fifties or sixties who had been exposed to COVID-19. Sequenced: PBMCs or T cells enriched from blood (not recorded which).

The bases read TGTGCCAGCAGCGTAGGCGCTAGCGGGAGGCATCCCTACGAGCAGTACTTC. This sequence encodes CASSVGASGRHPYEQYF. The rearranged chain carries TRBV9 and TRBJ2-7; TRBD2 matches 11 bases in the middle. From cysteine to phenylalanine, the CDR3 is 17 amino acids long. Only the CDR3 region is kept as DNA, spanning 51 bases read in frame from base 1. From a lookup of the germline V gene, CDR1 and CDR2 are SGDLS and YYNGEE. The germline V end is reduced by 0 bases and the J end by 2 bases; junction bases left unmatched: 7.